This T cell receptor (beta chain) emerged from a study of blood T cell repertoires in COVID-19. Clones were read by immunoSEQ multiplex PCR, and TCRdb kept only the in-frame ones, dropping some. The sample comprises 99,000 or so clones, approximately 76% of which are singletons, and approximately 20% rests with the top ten. The V end was cut by 7 bases, the J end by 0 bases, with 10 bases between. This CDR3 contains 14 residues. CDR1 is MDHEN and CDR2 is SYDVKM in the germline V gene. The sequenced sample consisted of peripheral blood. This clonotype was sampled from a woman in her seventies with acute or convalescent COVID-19. The chain couples TRBV28 to TRBJ2-1; D is perhaps TRBD2 (6 bases). The DNA for the CDR3 is TGTGCCAGCACCCTTAGCGGCTCCTACAATGAGCAGTTCTTC. Amino acid sequence: CASTLSGSYNEQFF.